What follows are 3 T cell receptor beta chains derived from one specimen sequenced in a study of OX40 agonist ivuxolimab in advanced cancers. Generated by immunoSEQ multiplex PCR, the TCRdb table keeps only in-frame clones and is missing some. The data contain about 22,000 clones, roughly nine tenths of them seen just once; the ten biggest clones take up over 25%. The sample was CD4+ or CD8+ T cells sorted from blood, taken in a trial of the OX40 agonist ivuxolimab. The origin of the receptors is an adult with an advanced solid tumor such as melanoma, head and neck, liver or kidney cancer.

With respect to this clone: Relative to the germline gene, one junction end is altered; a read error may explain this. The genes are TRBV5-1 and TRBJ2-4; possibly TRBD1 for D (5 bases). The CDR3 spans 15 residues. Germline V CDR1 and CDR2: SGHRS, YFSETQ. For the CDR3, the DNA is TGTGCCAGCAGCTTGGTTCAGGGTTTTAGTGACATTCAGTACTTC. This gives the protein CASSLVQGFSDIQYF.

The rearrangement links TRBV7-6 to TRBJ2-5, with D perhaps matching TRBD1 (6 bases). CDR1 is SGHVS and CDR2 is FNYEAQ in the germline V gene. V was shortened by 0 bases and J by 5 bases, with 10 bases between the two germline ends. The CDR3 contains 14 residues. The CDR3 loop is CASSLAGRGETQYF. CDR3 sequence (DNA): TGTGCCAGCAGCTTAGCCGGTAGGGGGGAGACCCAGTACTTC.

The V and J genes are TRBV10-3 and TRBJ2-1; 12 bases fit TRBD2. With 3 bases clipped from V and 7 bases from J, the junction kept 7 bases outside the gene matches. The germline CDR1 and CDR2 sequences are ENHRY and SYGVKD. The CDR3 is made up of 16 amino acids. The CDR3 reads CAISDRLAGASNEQFF. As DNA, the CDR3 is TGTGCCATCAGTGACCGACTAGCGGGAGCTTCGAATGAGCAGTTCTTC.